This TCR beta chain was sequenced for a study of CD8+CD57+ T cells in acquired aplastic anemia (dated by TCRdb to the late 2010s). With respect to the entire study: On average, sorted CD4+ and CD8+ cells yielded 3.2 ug of extracted DNA, with a range of 0.2 to 27.4 ug. A CD8+CD57+ expansion meant a frequency higher than the mean frequency seen in healthy subjects. On the study overall, not on this receptor specifically: CD8+ Simpson's diversity did not differ significantly between patients and healthy controls (P=0.060). Roughly 30 CD8+ CDR3 sequences were found to be shared between patients and controls, but these sequences appeared to be highly expressed in patients and within the immunodominant clones of the patients.

From the cysteine up to the phenylalanine, the CDR3 has a length of 13 residues. Only the CDR3 portion is preserved as DNA: 39 bases, with reading frame beginning at the first base. V lost 0 bases and J lost 8 bases; the stretch between them is 12 bases long. The germline V gene sets CDR1 to SGHRS and CDR2 to YFSETQ. As regards this clonotype: The clone's antigen remains unknown. This may stem from a read error, because a much larger clone lies one nucleotide away.

Expansion of CD8+CD57+ cells had been shown by flow cytometry in the patients chosen for sequencing. Severe acquired aplastic anemia was diagnosed in all patients according to International Study of Aplastic Anemia and Agranulocytosis and Camitta criteria. At the time blood was sampled, none of the patients had received any therapy. TCR repertoires of sorted CD4+ and CD8+ blood T cells from severe aplastic anemia patients and healthy subjects were deep-sequenced in the study. Patients were enrolled under clinicaltrials.gov protocols 00001620, 01623167, 00001397, 00071045, 00081523 and 00961064 in the USA. Ficoll-Paque density gradient centrifugation was used to isolate peripheral blood mononuclear cells. Before DNA extraction, CD4+ and CD8+ T cells were sorted by FACS or by magnetic beads. TCR beta VDJ combination and CDR3 sequence profiling used genomic DNA as the template. TCR repertoire sequencing was run on an Illumina HiSeq 2000. As for how the authors treated the data: Repertoires were assessed using TRBV/TRBJ rearrangement plots, CDR3 size and DJ length profiles, and Simpson's diversity index. The most abundant DNA sequence in the deep sequencing data was defined as the immunodominant clone. CDR3 amino acid sequences were checked for sharing across subjects and were also compared against the VDJdb database and published repertoires. TCRdb ran its own pipeline on the public reads, namely fastp trimming at Q25 and MiXCR clone calling, and kept in-frame beta chains. For every CDR3 protein sequence, its rows merge into one entry that carries the most common genes and DNA. The V and J calls follow TCRdb's processing rather than the paper's. Present in this sample are hundreds of thousands of distinct CDR3 sequences, about half of which were seen just once. Together, the top ten hold nearly 20% of the sample.

Sequencing was carried out using sorted CD4+, CD8+, or CD8+CD57+ T cells (not recorded which) from PBMCs. The V and J segments used are TRBV5-1 and TRBJ2-7; the D gene is perhaps TRBD1, from 6 matching bases. This TCR came from a human donor with aplastic anemia. The CDR3 region: CASSLGQAGKQYF. DNA sequence: TGCGCCAGCAGCTTGGGACAGGCGGGCAAGCAGTACTTC.